The present TCR beta chain was sequenced within a study of breast tumors, draining lymph nodes, adjacent tissues. Samples came from axillary lymph nodes draining the breast cancer. Germline V gene sequence: CDR1 SGHTA, CDR2 FQGNSA. The CDR3 contains 17 residues. V shed 1 base, J shed 1 base, and the junction held 3 bases outside the gene matches. This clonotype showed up many times. In TCRdb, the multiplex PCR reads were re-called with MiXCR into one record per CDR3 protein. There are about 140,000 distinct CDR3 sequences in the sample; about 31% occur only once, and about 2.5% lies in the top ten. The sample consisted of axillary lymph node tissue. This clonotype originated in a female donor with breast cancer. Some clones in this sample may be carry-over from other donors' samples. The chain couples TRBV7-2 to TRBJ2-6, with 8 bases that match TRBD2. CDR3 DNA sequence: TGTGCCAGCAGCTTAGGGGGCGGGAGGTCTGGGGCCAACGTCCTGACTTTC. Translated: CASSLGGGRSGANVLTF.